This T cell receptor (beta chain) was captured in a study of T cells and Merkel cell carcinoma outcomes. Study-wide results and caveats: In Merkel cell carcinoma, repertoire and T-cell density reportedly predicted outcomes.

Germline V CDR1 and CDR2: SEHNR, FQNEAQ (reference sequence). V was pared by 1 base and J by 14 bases, with 12 bases between. The CDR3 covers 13 residues. In the case of this clone: Its antigen is not known.

Generated by immunoSEQ multiplex PCR, the TCRdb table keeps only in-frame clones and is missing some. The data contain under 25,000 clones, around 80% of them singletons. This TCR was recovered from a human donor with Merkel cell carcinoma. The chain links TRBV7-9 to TRBJ1-6; D is unresolved. The sequenced sample was tumor tissue from Merkel cell carcinoma. In DNA form, the CDR3 reads TGTGCCAGCAGCTTAGACAGTCCAGGTACCCTCCACTTT. Its translation is CASSLDSPGTLHF.